Each of the 21 T cell receptor beta chains below was sequenced from the same sample in a study of beta chain features in type 1 diabetes listed by TCRdb under 2018. The method behind the library was the immunoSEQ multiplex PCR assay. The entire amount of isolated RNA was reverse transcribed using the High Capacity cDNA Reverse Transcription Kit, so the sequenced TCRB transcripts were expressed ones. TCRdb provides this immuneACCESS table in a form limited to in-frame rearrangements. Some clones are lacking; in checked studies, under half of them reflect an unresolved V gene, and why the rest are absent is not known. The sample data list hundreds of thousands of clones, and roughly 11% of these were observed just once. The top ten clonotypes cover about 0.045% of the sample. The source material was naive CD4+ T cells from blood. The intended sense of this specimen's cell subset or site label: true naive CD4+ T cells. These receptors came from a woman between 18 and 29 years old in good health.

This clone has only a few counts. The V gene is TRBV19, the J gene TRBJ2-1; TRBD2 might be the D (5 bases). Germline CDR1 LNHDA, CDR2 SQIVND (reference sequence). With 7 bases removed from V and 7 bases from J, the gap between germline ends came to 14 bases. The CDR3 is 13 amino acids. The CDR3 DNA reads as TGTGCCAGTACGGCGAGAGGCGGGAATGAGCAGTTCTTC. Protein sequence: CASTARGGNEQFF.

This clone was counted between two and nine times. The V gene is TRBV4-2, the J gene TRBJ2-3; D remains unclear. V lost 3 bases and J lost 5, with 9 bases in between. This CDR3 contains 13 residues. Germline V gene sequence: CDR1 LGHNA, CDR2 YNFKEQ. CDR3 sequence (DNA): TGTGCCAGCAGCCATCCGTCATTAGATACGCAGTATTTT. Its translation is CASSHPSLDTQYF.

The chain uses TRBV25-1 and TRBJ2-4; TRBD2 matches 7 bases. The V segment lost 1 base and the J segment 4 bases; nucleotides outside the gene matches: 4. In germline, CDR1 is MGHDK, CDR2 SYGVNS. The CDR3 has 15 amino acids. Written as DNA, the CDR3 is TGTGCCAGCAGTGAATCGGGGGGAAAAAAAAACATTCAGTACTTC. Translated, it gives CASSESGGKKNIQYF.

The table lists this clone with a few counts. The V and J genes are TRBV7-9 and TRBJ2-1; no firm D call. From germline, CDR1 is SEHNR and CDR2 FQNEAQ (reference sequence). The V end was cut by 6 bases, the J end by 7 bases, with 10 bases between. The CDR3 runs 12 residues. The CDR3 DNA reads TGTGCCAGCAGTCTCTACTTGAATGAGCAGTTCTTC. Its translation: CASSLYLNEQFF.

This clone was found a few times. The rearrangement joins TRBV18 to TRBJ2-7; the match to TRBD1 covers 7 bases. The CDR3 totals 13 residues. J lost 6 bases, V lost 4 bases, and 6 bases had no gene match. Germline V CDR1 and CDR2: KGHSH, LQKENI. CDR3 nucleotide sequence: TGTGCCAGCTCACAACAGGGGTCGCCCGAGCAGTACTTC. The encoded protein is CASSQQGSPEQYF.

The chain couples TRBV7-2 to TRBJ2-7; 10 bases align to TRBD2. The CDR3 spans 15 residues. Germline V gene sequence: CDR1 SGHTA, CDR2 FQGNSA. V shed 1 base and J 2 bases; nucleotides not matched to a gene: 2. The CDR3 sequence is CASSLDSGRTYEQYF. The CDR3 DNA reads as TGTGCCAGCAGCTTAGATAGCGGGAGGACCTACGAGCAGTACTTC.

CDR3 protein: CASSRTTGTIYNEQFF. CDR3 coding DNA: TGTGCCAGCAGTAGAACAACCGGGACTATCTACAATGAGCAGTTCTTC. V and J are TRBV4-2 and TRBJ2-1, with 7 bases fitting TRBD2. This CDR3 region has 16 residues. Germline values: CDR1 LGHNA, CDR2 YNFKEQ. Unmatched junction bases numbered 11, after V lost 6 bases and J lost 3 bases.

The chain couples TRBV2 to TRBJ1-6, with 9 bases that match TRBD1. Unmatched junction bases numbered 5, after V lost 6 bases and J lost 8 bases. The germline V gene encodes CDR1 SNHLY and CDR2 FYNNEI. The CDR3 runs 14 residues. CDR3 protein: CASRAGDRDSPLHF. The CDR3 region has the DNA TGTGCCAGCAGAGCCGGGGACAGGGATTCACCCCTCCACTTT. The variable domain in full, completed from reference TRBV2 and TRBJ1-6, reads EPEVTQTPSHQVTQMGQEVILRCVPISNHLYFYWYRQILGQKVEFLVSFYNNEISEKSEIFDDQFSVERPDGSNFTLKIRSTKLEDSAMYFCASRAGDRDSPLHFGNGTRLTVT.

The chain carries TRBV9 and TRBJ2-1; TRBD2 is a possible D gene (5 bases). This CDR3 contains 17 residues. Germline lookup yields CDR1 SGDLS and CDR2 YYNGEE. The V end lost 3 bases, the J end lost 5 bases, and 21 bases lay between the germline ends. The CDR3 protein is CASSASWSHRENNEQFF. The CDR3 DNA is TGTGCCAGCAGCGCGTCGTGGAGCCACCGGGAAAACAATGAGCAGTTCTTC. The complete variable domain, with remaining parts taken from reference TRBV9 and TRBJ2-1, reads DSGVTQTPKHLITATGQRVTLRCSPRSGDLSVYWYQQSLDQGLQFLIQYYNGEERAKGNILERFSAQQFPDLHSELNLSSLELGDSALYFCASSASWSHRENNEQFFGPGTRLTVL.

CDR3 DNA: TGTGCCAGCTCACTCCTTGGGACTAGCGGCAATGAGCAGTTCTTC. It translates to CASSLLGTSGNEQFF. The chain couples TRBV18 to TRBJ2-1; 11 nucleotides line up with TRBD2. Germline CDR1 is KGHSH and CDR2 is LQKENI. This CDR3 has 15 residues. The ends lost 4 bases at V and 6 bases at J; junction bases unmatched: 5.

The chain uses TRBV10-3 and TRBJ2-2; D is unclear. CDR3 length: 14 amino acids. The V gene lost 3 bases and the J gene lost 3 bases, with 8 bases spanning the gap. The germline V gene encodes CDR1 ENHRY and CDR2 SYGVKD. CDR3 residues: CAISDQRDTGELFF. CDR3 DNA sequence: TGTGCCATCAGTGATCAGCGAGACACCGGGGAGCTGTTTTTT.

This clone has more than one count but fewer than ten. This chain uses TRBV5-1 with TRBJ2-3; no clear D gene. The CDR3 is made up of 11 amino acids. Trimming cost V 7 bases and J 4 bases, with 7 bases left between them. Germline V lookup: CDR1 SGHRS, CDR2 YFSETQ. The CDR3 here is CASHVADTQYF. Written as DNA, the CDR3 is TGCGCCAGCCACGTGGCAGATACGCAGTATTTT. Based on the CDR3 plus reference TRBV5-1 and TRBJ2-3, the full variable domain is KAGVTQTPRYLIKTRGQQVTLSCSPISGHRSVSWYQQTPGQGLQFLFEYFSETQRNKGNFPGRFSGRQFSNSRSEMNVSTLELGDSALYLCASHVADTQYFGPGTRLTVL.

The J gene is TRBJ1-1, the V gene TRBV6-5; 8 positions match TRBD1. The CDR3 consists of 13 residues. J was trimmed by 3 bases and V by 6 bases; bases with no gene match: 3. Germline loops: CDR1 MNHEY, CDR2 SVGAGI. The CDR3 region is CASSLTGDTEAFF. CDR3 in DNA: TGTGCCAGCAGCCTGACAGGGGACACTGAAGCTTTCTTT.

The genes are TRBV5-6 and TRBJ1-6, with a weak D call TRBD1 (5 bases). Germline V gene data show CDR1 as SGHDT and CDR2 as YYEEEE. The CDR3 consists of 14 residues. The V and J ends lost 3 bases and 10 bases respectively, with 14 bases between them. The CDR3 region is CASSSPQVESPLHF. The DNA for the CDR3 is TGTGCCAGCAGCTCCCCACAGGTCGAGTCACCCCTCCACTTT.

V usage is TRBV10-3 and J usage is TRBJ1-1; TRBD1 matches 8 bases. Trimming removed 5 bases from V and 4 bases from J; junction bases left unmatched: 12. The CDR3 has 16 amino acids. Germline V gene lookup returns CDR1 ENHRY and CDR2 SYGVKD. The CDR3 sequence: CAISPSPPDRATEAFF. The DNA of the CDR3 is TGTGCCATCAGTCCGTCTCCCCCGGACAGGGCCACTGAAGCTTTCTTT.

The chain recombines TRBV4-2 with TRBJ2-6; 7 bases agree with TRBD1. Germline loops: CDR1 LGHNA, CDR2 YNFKEQ. The length of the CDR3 is 16 residues. V dropped 3 bases and J dropped 2; count of bases not matched to a gene: 4. The CDR3 sequence is CASSHRDRAGANVLTF. CDR3 DNA: TGTGCCAGCAGCCACCGCGACAGGGCTGGGGCCAACGTCCTGACTTTC.

The chain has TRBV7-3 and TRBJ2-1; D gene unclear. This CDR3 spans 13 amino acids. In germline, CDR1 is SGHTA, CDR2 FQGTGA. Trimming pared 2 bases from V and 9 bases from J, leaving 11 bases between. The CDR3 DNA follows: TGTGCCAGCAGCTTATTCCGCATGGGTGAGCAGTTCTTC. It is translated as CASSLFRMGEQFF.

This rearrangement joins TRBV5-1 to TRBJ2-1; 11 nucleotides line up with TRBD2. The CDR3 covers 15 residues. Looked up from germline, CDR1 is SGHRS and CDR2 is YFSETQ. Trimming took 3 bases from V and 9 from J; bases not matched to a gene: 8. The CDR3 region has the DNA TGCGCCAGCAGCTCCCTAGCGGGGGGCTCTGGTGAGCAGTTCTTC. This codes for CASSSLAGGSGEQFF.

This clone has a count of ten or more. The chain employs TRBV14 and TRBJ2-1; D might be TRBD1 (6 bases). Germline CDR1 is SGHDN and CDR2 is FVKESK. The V and J ends lost 4 bases and 7 bases respectively, with 8 bases between them. The CDR3 loop spans 12 amino acids. The CDR3 coding sequence is TGTGCCAGCAGCCCGCAGGGGAATGAGCAGTTCTTC. This gives the protein CASSPQGNEQFF.

This clone was seen only a few times. Additional DNA sequences in this sample encode the identical CDR3. V gene TRBV29-1 combines with J gene TRBJ1-5; D is undetermined. The CDR3 totals 12 residues. V was clipped by 6 bases and J by 4 bases, with 10 bases between them. The germline V gene encodes CDR1 SQVTM and CDR2 ANQGSEA. Here the CDR3 reads CSVADGNQPQHF. The CDR3 region has the DNA TGCAGCGTCGCAGATGGTAATCAGCCCCAGCATTTT. The full variable domain, rest sourced from reference TRBV29-1 and TRBJ1-5, is SAVISQKPSRDICQRGTSLTIQCQVDSQVTMMFWYRQQPGQSLTLIATANQGSEATYESGFVIDKFPISRPNLTFSTLTVSNMSPEDSSIYLCSVADGNQPQHFGDGTRLSIL.

This clone occurred a few times. The chain couples TRBV10-3 to TRBJ1-1, with D possibly matching TRBD1 (5 bases). From germline, CDR1 is ENHRY and CDR2 SYGVKD. The CDR3 is 14 amino acids. The V and J ends lost 0 bases and 6 bases respectively, with 11 bases between them. The CDR3 here is CAISESGDPAEAFF. As DNA, the CDR3 is TGTGCCATCAGTGAGTCGGGGGACCCGGCTGAAGCTTTCTTT.